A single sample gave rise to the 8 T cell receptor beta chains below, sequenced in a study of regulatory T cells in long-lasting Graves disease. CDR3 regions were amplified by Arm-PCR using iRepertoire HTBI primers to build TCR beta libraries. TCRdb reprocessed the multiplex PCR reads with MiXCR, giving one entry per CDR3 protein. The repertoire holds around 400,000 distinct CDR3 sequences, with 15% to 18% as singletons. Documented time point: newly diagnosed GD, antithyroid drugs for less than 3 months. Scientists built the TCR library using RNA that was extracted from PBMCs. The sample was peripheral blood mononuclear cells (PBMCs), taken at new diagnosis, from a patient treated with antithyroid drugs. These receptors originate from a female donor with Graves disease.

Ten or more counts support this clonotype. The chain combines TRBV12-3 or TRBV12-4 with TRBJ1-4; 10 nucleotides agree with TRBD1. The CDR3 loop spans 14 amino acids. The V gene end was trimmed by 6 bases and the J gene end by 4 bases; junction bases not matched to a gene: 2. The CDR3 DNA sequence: TGTGCCAGCAGCGACAGGGGGCGTAATGAAAAACTGTTTTTT. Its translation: CASSDRGRNEKLFF.

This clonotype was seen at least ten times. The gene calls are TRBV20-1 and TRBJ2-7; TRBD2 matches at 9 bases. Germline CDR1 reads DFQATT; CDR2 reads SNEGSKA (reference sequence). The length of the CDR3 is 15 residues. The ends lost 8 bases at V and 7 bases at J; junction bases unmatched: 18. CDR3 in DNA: TGCAGTCCTGCCTGGAATAGCGGGAGATCGAGTGAGCAGTACTTC. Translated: CSPAWNSGRSSEQYF.

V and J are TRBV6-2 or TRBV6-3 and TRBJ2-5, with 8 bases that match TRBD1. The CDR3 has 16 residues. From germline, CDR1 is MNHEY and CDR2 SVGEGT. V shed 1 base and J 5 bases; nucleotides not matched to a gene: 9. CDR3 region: CASSYFGGQGHETQYF. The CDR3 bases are TGTGCCAGCAGTTACTTTGGCGGACAGGGCCACGAGACCCAGTACTTC.

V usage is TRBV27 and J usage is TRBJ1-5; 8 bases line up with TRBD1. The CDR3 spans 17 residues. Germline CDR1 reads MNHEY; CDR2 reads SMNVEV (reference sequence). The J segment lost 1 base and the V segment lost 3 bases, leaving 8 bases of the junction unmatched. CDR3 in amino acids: CASSFSRGRSSNQPQHF. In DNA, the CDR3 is TGTGCCAGCAGTTTTTCCAGGGGGCGTTCGAGCAATCAGCCCCAGCATTTT.

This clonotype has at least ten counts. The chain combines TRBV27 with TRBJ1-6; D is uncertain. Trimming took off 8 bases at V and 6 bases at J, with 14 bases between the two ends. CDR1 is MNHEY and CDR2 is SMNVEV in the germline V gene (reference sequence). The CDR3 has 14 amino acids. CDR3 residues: CASSPGSPNSPLHF. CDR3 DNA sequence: TGTGCCAGCTCCCCCGGTTCCCCTAATTCACCCCTCCACTTT.

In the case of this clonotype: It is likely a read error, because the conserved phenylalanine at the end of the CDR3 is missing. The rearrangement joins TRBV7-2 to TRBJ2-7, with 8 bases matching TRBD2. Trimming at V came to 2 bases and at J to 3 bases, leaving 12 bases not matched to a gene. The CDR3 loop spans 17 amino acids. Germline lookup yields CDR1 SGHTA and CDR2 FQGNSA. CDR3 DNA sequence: TGTGCCAGCAGCTTAATTCGGGGGGGGTCGCGGTTCTACGAGCAGTACTCC. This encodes CASSLIRGGSRFYEQYS.

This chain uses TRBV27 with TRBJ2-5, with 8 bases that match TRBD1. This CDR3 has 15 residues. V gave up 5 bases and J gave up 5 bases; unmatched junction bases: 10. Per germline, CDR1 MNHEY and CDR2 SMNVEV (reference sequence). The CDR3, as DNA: TGTGCCAGCAGTCCCGCGGACAGGGTATGGGAGACCCAGTACTTC. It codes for CASSPADRVWETQYF.

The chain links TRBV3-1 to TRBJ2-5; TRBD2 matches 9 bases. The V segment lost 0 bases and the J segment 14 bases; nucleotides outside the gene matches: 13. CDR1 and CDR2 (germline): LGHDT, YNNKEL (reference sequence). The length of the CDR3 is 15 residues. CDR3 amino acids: CASSQEWLAGYISYF. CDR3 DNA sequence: TGTGCCAGCAGCCAAGAGTGGCTAGCGGGGTACATTTCTTACTTC.